Following are 6 T cell receptor beta chains from one sample sequenced in a study of technical replicates of blood from a few donors. This table comes from immunoSEQ multiplex PCR, and its TCRdb copy is limited to in-frame clones, with some not included. The sample has tens of thousands of clones, about 90% seen once; the top ten hold about 0.27%. The sequenced sample consisted of T cells isolated from PBMCs. The source is a human donor in good health.

V and J are TRBV5-1 and TRBJ2-1; the match to TRBD2 covers 8 bases. CDR3 size: 16 residues. Per germline, CDR1 SGHRS and CDR2 YFSETQ. Trimming cost V 4 bases and J 2 bases; bases outside gene matches: 8. The CDR3 DNA is TGCGCCAGCAGCGCCTGGGCGGGAGGTGCCTACAATGAGCAGTTCTTC. Translated, it gives CASSAWAGGAYNEQFF.

The chain joins TRBV4-1 to TRBJ2-2; tentatively, D is TRBD2 (6 bases). With 1 base removed from V and 0 bases from J, the gap between germline ends came to 6 bases. The germline CDR1 and CDR2 sequences are MGHRA and YSYEKL. This CDR3 spans 15 amino acids. This CDR3 is CASSQGLANTGELFF. CDR3 sequence (DNA): TGCGCCAGCAGCCAAGGACTAGCGAACACCGGGGAGCTGTTTTTT.

The CDR3 sequence is CASSFDPSREQYF. For the CDR3, the DNA is TGTGCCAGCAGCTTTGATCCGAGTCGCGAGCAGTACTTC. This chain connects TRBV11-2 to TRBJ2-7; D call uncertain. Deletions cut 3 bases from V and 6 bases from J, with 12 bases between. The germline gives CDR1 SGHAT, CDR2 FQNNGV. This CDR3 comprises 13 residues.

As DNA, the CDR3 is TGTGCCAGCAGCGGAGGACTAGCGGGAGTCTTGGACTACAATGAGCAGTTCTTC. Protein product: CASSGGLAGVLDYNEQFF. The rearrangement links TRBV9 to TRBJ2-1; 13 bases agree with TRBD2. Germline trimming cut 3 bases from V and 3 bases from J; bases unmatched to any gene: 9. Germline assignment: CDR1 SGDLS and CDR2 YYNGEE. The CDR3 loop spans 18 amino acids.

V is TRBV4-1 and J is TRBJ1-4; D unresolved. From germline, CDR1 is MGHRA and CDR2 YSYEKL. Trimming pared 0 bases from V and 5 bases from J, leaving 10 bases between. The CDR3 is made up of 15 amino acids. The CDR3: CASSQESTPNEKLFF. The DNA for the CDR3 is TGCGCCAGCAGCCAAGAGTCGACACCAAATGAAAAACTGTTTTTT.

Details on this clone: One end of the junction fails to match germline, which may point to a read error. The chain uses TRBV10-1 and TRBJ2-3, with D maybe TRBD1 (5 bases). There are 15 residues in the CDR3. The germline V gene encodes CDR1 WNHNN and CDR2 SYGVQD (reference sequence). CDR3 loop: CASSDPGNRTDAQYF. Here the CDR3 DNA reads TGCGCCAGCAGTGATCCAGGGAACCGCACAGATGCGCAGTATTTT.